The source of this T cell receptor beta chain is a study of regulatory T cells in long-lasting Graves disease. The overall study: Newly diagnosed Graves' patients had taken antithyroid drugs under 3 months.

The sample's time point: newly diagnosed GD, antithyroid drugs for less than 3 months. Making the TCR library involved RNA that had been extracted from PBMCs. The CDR3 extends over 13 amino acids. Germline CDR1 and CDR2: KGHSH and LQKENI. Deletions cut 3 bases from V and 5 bases from J, with 10 bases between. Building of the TCR beta libraries involved iRepertoire HTBI primers and Arm-PCR of CDR3 regions. TCRdb reanalysed the multiplex PCR reads using MiXCR and keeps one entry per CDR3 protein. The sample yields 500,000 to 700,000 distinct CDR3 sequences, around 15% seen once. This clonotype appeared many times. Its antigen is unknown. The study, taken as a whole, reports: Those with persistent Graves' had less TCR diversity than newly diagnosed patients.

The same data also contributed to another study, on T cells in Graves' hyperthyroidism and ophthalmopathy. From that study: Reasons for excluding patients were uncontrolled infection, other autoimmune disease, pregnancy or lactation.

This clonotype was sampled from a woman aged 25 to 45 with Graves disease. The sample in question was peripheral blood mononuclear cells (PBMCs), obtained at new diagnosis, from a patient treated with antithyroid drugs. The chain is built from TRBV18 and TRBJ1-1; D is perhaps TRBD1 (5 bases). The CDR3 bases are TGTGCCAGCTCACCTGGGGGGAGTACTGAAGCTTTCTTT. Its translation is CASSPGGSTEAFF.